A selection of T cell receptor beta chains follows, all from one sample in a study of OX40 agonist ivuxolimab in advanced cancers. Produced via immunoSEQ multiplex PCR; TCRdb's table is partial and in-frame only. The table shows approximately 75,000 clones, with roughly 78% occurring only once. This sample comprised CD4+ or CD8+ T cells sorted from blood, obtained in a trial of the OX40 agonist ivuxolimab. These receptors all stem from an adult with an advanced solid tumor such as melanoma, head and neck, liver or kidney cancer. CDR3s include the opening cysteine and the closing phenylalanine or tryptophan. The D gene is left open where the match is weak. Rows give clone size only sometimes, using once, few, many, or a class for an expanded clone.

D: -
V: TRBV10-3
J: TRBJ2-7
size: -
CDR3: CAISDSREQYF
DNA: TGTGCCATCAGTGATTCGCGGGAGCAGTACTTC

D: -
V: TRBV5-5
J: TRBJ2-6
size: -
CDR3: CASSLVGTYSGANVLTF
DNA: TGTGCCAGCAGCTTGGTTGGGACGTACTCTGGGGCCAACGTCCTGACTTTC

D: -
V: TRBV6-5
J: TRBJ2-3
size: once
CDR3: CASSLTPDTQYF
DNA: TGTGCCAGCAGTTTGACGCCAGATACGCAGTATTTT

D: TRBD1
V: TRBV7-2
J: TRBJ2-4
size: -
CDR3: CASSLAPYRGRGKNIQYF
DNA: TGTGCCAGCAGCTTAGCCCCTTACAGGGGGCGAGGCAAAAACATTCAGTACTTC

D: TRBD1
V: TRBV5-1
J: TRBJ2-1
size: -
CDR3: CASSGTGGANNEQFF
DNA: TGCGCCAGCAGCGGGACAGGGGGCGCGAACAATGAGCAGTTCTTC

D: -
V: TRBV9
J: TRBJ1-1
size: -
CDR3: CASSGQGNTEAFF
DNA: TGTGCCAGCAGCGGCCAGGGTAACACTGAAGCTTTCTTT

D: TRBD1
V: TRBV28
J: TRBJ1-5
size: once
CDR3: CASSNRQGGSNQPQHF
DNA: TGTGCCAGCAGTAATCGACAGGGGGGTAGCAATCAGCCCCAGCATTTT

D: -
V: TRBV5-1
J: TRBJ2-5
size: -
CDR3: CASSLGGGSGVQETQYF
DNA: TGCGCCAGCAGCTTGGGAGGAGGGTCCGGGGTGCAAGAGACCCAGTACTTC

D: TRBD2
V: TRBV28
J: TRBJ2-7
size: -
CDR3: CASSTPGLGSYEQYF
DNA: TGTGCCAGCAGCACACCGGGACTAGGCTCCTACGAGCAGTACTTC

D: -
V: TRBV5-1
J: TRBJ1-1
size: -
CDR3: CASSLDEVLTEAFF
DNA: TGCGCCAGCAGCTTGGACGAAGTGCTCACTGAAGCTTTCTTT

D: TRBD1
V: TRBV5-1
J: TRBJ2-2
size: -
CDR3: CASSFPDRATGELFF
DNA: TGCGCCAGCAGCTTTCCGGACAGGGCTACCGGGGAGCTGTTTTTT

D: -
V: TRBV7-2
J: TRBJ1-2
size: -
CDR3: CASSLDLGYGYTF
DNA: TGTGCCAGCAGCTTAGATCTAGGTTATGGCTACACCTTC

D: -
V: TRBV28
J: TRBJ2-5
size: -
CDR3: CASSSRVSLAQETQYF
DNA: TGTGCCAGCAGCTCCCGGGTTAGCCTCGCCCAAGAGACCCAGTACTTC

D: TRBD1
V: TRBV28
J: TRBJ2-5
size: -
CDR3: CASTTGTGGFGETQYF
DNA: TGTGCCAGCACCACCGGGACAGGGGGCTTCGGGGAGACCCAGTACTTC

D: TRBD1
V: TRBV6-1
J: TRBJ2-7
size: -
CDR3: CASSGPDRGVYEQYF
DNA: TGTGCCAGCAGTGGGCCCGACAGGGGAGTATACGAGCAGTACTTC

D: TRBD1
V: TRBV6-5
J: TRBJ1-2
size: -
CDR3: CASSRQGAQDGGYTF
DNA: TGTGCCAGCAGCCGGCAGGGGGCGCAAGATGGCGGCTACACCTTC

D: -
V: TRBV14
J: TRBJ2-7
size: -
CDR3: CASSRGAGITYEQYF
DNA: TGTGCCAGCAGCCGAGGGGCAGGGATCACCTACGAGCAGTACTTC

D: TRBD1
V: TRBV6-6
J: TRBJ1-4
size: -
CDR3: CAVSRDRNEKLFF
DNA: TGTGCCGTATCTCGGGACAGGAATGAAAAACTGTTTTTT

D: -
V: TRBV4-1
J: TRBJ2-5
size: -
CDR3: CASSQDLSIGAQYF
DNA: TGCGCCAGCAGCCAAGATCTTAGTATTGGGGCCCAGTACTTC

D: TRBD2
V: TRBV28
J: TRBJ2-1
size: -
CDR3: CASSGASGRSYNEQFF
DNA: TGTGCCAGCAGTGGGGCGAGCGGGAGGTCCTACAATGAGCAGTTCTTC

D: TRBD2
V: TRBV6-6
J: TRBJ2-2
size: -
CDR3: CASSSGLAGTGELFF
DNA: TGTGCCAGCAGTTCCGGACTAGCGGGCACCGGGGAGCTGTTTTTT

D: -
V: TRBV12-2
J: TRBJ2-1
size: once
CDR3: CASRSHLQPGGQFF
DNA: TGTGCAAGTCGCTCACACCTCCAGCCGGGGGGGCAGTTCTTC

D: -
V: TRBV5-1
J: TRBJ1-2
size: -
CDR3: CASSPGTNYGYTF
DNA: TGCGCCAGCAGCCCAGGAACCAACTATGGCTACACCTTC

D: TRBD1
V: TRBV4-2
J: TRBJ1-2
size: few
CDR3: CASSQEGGQSLNGYTF
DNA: TGTGCCAGCAGCCAAGAGGGGGGACAGTCTTTAAATGGCTACACCTTC

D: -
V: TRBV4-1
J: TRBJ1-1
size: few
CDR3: CASRRKGDTEAFF
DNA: TGCGCCAGCCGCCGGAAGGGGGACACTGAAGCTTTCTTT

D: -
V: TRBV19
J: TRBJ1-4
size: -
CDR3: CASSLVGRDEKLFF
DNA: TGTGCCAGTAGCCTCGTCGGAAGGGATGAAAAACTGTTTTTT

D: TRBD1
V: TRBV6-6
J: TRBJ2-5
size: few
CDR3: CASSWPGTGKETQYF
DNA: TGTGCCAGCAGTTGGCCCGGGACAGGGAAGGAGACCCAGTACTTC

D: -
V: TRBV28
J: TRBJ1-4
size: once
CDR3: CASSSQRPPGNEKLFF
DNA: TGTGCCAGCAGTTCGCAAAGGCCACCGGGGAATGAAAAACTGTTTTTT

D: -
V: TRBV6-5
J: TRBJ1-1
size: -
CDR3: CVSSLDRRNTEAFF
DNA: TGTGTCAGCAGCTTAGACAGGAGGAACACTGAAGCTTTCTTT

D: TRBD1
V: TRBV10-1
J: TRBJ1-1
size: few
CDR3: CASSDVGQGNTEAFF
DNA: TGCGCCAGCAGTGATGTGGGACAGGGGAACACTGAAGCTTTCTTT

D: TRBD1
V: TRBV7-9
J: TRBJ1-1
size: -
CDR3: CASSFGDRENTEAFF
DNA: TGTGCCAGCAGCTTCGGGGACAGAGAGAACACTGAAGCTTTCTTT

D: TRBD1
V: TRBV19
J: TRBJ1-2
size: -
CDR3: CASSAGQGAVYGYTF
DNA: TGTGCCAGTAGCGCCGGACAGGGGGCTGTCTATGGCTACACCTTC

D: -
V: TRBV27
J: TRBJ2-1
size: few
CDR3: CASSENYNEQFF
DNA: TGTGCCAGCAGTGAAAATTACAATGAGCAGTTCTTC

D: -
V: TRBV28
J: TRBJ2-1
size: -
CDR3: CASTSIGTNWGSEQFF
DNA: TGTGCCAGTACCTCTATCGGGACCAACTGGGGCAGTGAGCAGTTCTTC

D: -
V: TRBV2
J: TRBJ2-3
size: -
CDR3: CASSLMGREMVDTQYF
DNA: TGTGCCAGCAGTCTTATGGGCAGGGAGATGGTAGATACGCAGTATTTT

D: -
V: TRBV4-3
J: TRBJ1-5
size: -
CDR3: CASSQDPKVDYQPQHF
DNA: TGCGCCAGCAGCCAAGATCCCAAGGTAGACTATCAGCCCCAGCATTTT

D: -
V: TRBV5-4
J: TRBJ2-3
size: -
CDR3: CASKHGRQGGLGDTQYF
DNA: TGTGCCAGCAAGCATGGAAGGCAGGGGGGGCTGGGAGATACGCAGTATTTT

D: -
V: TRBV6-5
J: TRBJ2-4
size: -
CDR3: CASGRPAADKNIQYF
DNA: TGTGCCAGCGGCCGCCCGGCGGCTGACAAAAACATTCAGTACTTC

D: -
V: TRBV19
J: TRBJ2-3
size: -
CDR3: CASSILGAGSTDTQYF
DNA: TGTGCCAGTAGTATACTCGGGGCGGGATCCACAGATACGCAGTATTTT

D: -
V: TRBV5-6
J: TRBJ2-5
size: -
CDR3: CASSLKGSRTQETQYF
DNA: TGTGCCAGCAGCTTGAAGGGGTCCCGGACCCAAGAGACCCAGTACTTC

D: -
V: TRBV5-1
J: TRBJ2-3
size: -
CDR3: CASSLELGSTDTQYF
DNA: TGCGCCAGCAGCTTGGAACTGGGTAGCACAGATACGCAGTATTTT